This record covers a single T cell receptor (beta chain). CDR3 length: 15 amino acids. The germline V gene has CDR1 MGHRA and CDR2 YSYEKL. Losses at the gene ends were 3 bases for V and 3 bases for J; bases not matched to a gene: 5. In the original analysis: Reference gene primers were amplified, and this amplification served to estimate nucleated cell counts. The assay was immunoSEQ multiplex PCR, and TCRdb's table has in-frame clones only and misses some. V and J calls and clone size are as listed in that table; D and trimming were resolved from the DNA. The data contain 150,000 to 200,000 clones, 89% of them singletons. This sample stems from a study of blood T cell repertoires in COVID-19. Study-level information: Both acute and convalescent COVID-19 samples were obtained from the United States, Italy and Spain.

Study members were between about 18 and 100 years old and lived in 24 US regions. What was sequenced was PBMCs or T cells enriched from blood (not recorded which). V usage is TRBV4-1 and J usage is TRBJ2-1; 7 bases fit TRBD2. The receptor's source is a middle-aged woman with acute COVID-19. DNA for the CDR3: TGCGCCAGCAGCCAGACAGCGGGGATCTACAATGAGCAGTTCTTC. Protein: CASSQTAGIYNEQFF.